This T cell receptor beta chain was captured in a study of CD8 T cells in Susac syndrome. The V end was cut by 2 bases, the J end by 5 bases, with 7 bases between. Germline V gives CDR1 PRHDT, CDR2 FYEKMQ (reference sequence). The CDR3 runs to 12 residues. An amount of RNA that ranged from about 0.45 to 1 ug was reverse transcribed with random hexamers. MiXCR, run by TCRdb on the immunoSEQ multiplex PCR reads, gives a single entry per CDR3 protein. Among about 300,000 distinct CDR3 sequences listed, 75% to 85% were seen once. This receptor was obtained from a human donor with multiple sclerosis. The chain combines TRBV13 with TRBJ2-7; D gene ambiguous. The sequencing sample was made of CD8+ T cells from PBMCs. CDR3 amino acids: CASSLRVHEQYF. For the CDR3, the DNA is TGTGCCAGCAGCTTACGCGTCCACGAGCAGTACTTC.